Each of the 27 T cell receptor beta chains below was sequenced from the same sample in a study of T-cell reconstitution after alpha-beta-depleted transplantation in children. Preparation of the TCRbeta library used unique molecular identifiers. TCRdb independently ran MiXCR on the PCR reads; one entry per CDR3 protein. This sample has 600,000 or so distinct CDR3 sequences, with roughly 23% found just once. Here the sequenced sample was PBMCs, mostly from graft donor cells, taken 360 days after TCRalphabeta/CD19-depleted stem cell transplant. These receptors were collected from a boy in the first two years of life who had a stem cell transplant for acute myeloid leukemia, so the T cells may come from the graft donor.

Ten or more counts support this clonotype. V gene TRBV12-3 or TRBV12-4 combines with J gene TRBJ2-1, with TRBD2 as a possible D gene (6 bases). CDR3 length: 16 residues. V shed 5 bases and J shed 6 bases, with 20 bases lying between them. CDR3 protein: CASSPKTSMGINEQFF. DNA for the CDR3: TGTGCCAGCAGTCCAAAGACTAGTATGGGTATCAATGAGCAGTTCTTC.

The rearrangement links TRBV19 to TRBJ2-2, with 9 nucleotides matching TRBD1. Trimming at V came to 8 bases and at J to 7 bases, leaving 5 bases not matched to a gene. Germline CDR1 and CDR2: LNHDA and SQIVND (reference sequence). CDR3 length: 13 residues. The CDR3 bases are TGTGCCAGTGCACAGGGGGCAGACGGGGAGCTGTTTTTT. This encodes CASAQGADGELFF.

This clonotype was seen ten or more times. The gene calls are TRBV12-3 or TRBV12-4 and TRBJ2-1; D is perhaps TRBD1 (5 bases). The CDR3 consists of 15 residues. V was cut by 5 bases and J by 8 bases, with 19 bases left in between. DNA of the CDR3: TGTGCCAGCAGTATTCCGGTTGCTGGGGCCGATGAGCAGTTCTTC. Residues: CASSIPVAGADEQFF.

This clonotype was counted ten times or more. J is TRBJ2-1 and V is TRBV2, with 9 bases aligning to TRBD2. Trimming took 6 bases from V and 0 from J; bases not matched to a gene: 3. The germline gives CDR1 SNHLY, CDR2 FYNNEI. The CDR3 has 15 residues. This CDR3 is CASRSSGSSYNEQFF. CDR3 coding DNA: TGTGCCAGCAGAAGTAGCGGGAGCTCCTACAATGAGCAGTTCTTC.

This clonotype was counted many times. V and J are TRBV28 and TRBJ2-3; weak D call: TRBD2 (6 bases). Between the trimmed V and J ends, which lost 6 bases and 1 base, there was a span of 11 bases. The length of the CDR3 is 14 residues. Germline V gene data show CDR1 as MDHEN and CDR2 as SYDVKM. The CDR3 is CASRSERGTDTQYF. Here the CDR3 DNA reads TGTGCCAGCAGGTCCGAGCGGGGCACAGATACGCAGTATTTT.

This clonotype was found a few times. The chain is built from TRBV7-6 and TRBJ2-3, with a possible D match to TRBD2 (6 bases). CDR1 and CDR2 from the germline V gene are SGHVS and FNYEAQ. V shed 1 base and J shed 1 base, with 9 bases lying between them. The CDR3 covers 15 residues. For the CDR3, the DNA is TGTGCCAGCAGCTTAGGGCGGGGAGGCACAGATACGCAGTATTTT. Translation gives CASSLGRGGTDTQYF.

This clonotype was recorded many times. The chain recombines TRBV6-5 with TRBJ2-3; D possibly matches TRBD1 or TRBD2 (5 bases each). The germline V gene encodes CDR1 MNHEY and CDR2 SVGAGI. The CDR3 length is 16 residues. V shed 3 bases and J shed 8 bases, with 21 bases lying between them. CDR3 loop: CASSYKRAMGPATQYF. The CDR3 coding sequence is TGTGCCAGCAGTTATAAAAGGGCAATGGGACCCGCTACGCAGTATTTT.

CDR3: CASSPGAGGDTQYF. The CDR3 DNA reads as TGTGCCAGCAGCCCGGGAGCGGGGGGAGATACGCAGTATTTT. The chain joins TRBV7-3 to TRBJ2-3, with 9 bases fitting TRBD2. Germline V gene data show CDR1 as SGHTA and CDR2 as FQGTGA. V trimming: 5 bases; J trimming: 5 bases; junction bases outside the gene matches: 5. CDR3 length equals 14 residues.

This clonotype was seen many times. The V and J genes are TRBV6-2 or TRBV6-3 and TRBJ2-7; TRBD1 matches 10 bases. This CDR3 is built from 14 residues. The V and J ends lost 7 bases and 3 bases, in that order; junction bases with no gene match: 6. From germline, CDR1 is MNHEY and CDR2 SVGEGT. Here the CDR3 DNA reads TGTGCCAGCACCCTCCGGGACAGGGGCTACGAGCAGTACTTC. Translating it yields CASTLRDRGYEQYF.

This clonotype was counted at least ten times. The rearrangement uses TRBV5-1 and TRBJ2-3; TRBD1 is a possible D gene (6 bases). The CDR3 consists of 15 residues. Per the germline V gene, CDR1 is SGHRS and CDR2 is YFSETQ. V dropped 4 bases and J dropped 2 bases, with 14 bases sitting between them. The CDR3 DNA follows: TGCGCCAGCAGCCTCGACAGGAGCTCCACAGATACGCAGTATTTT. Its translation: CASSLDRSSTDTQYF.

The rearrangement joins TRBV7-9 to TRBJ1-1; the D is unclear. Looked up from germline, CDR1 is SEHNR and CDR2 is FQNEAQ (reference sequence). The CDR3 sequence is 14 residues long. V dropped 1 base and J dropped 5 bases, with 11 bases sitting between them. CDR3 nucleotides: TGTGCCAGCAGCTTAGGGCATTCGGGGACTGAAGCTTTCTTT. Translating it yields CASSLGHSGTEAFF.

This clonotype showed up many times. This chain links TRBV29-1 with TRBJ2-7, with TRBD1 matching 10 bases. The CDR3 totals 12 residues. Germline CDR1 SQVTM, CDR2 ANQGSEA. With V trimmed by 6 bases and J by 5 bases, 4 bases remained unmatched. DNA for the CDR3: TGCAGCGTCGGGACAGGGGAGAACGAGCAGTACTTC. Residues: CSVGTGENEQYF.

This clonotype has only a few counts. CDR3 DNA: TGTGCCATCAGTGACCCTACAGGGACGGCAACCGAGACCCAGTACTTC. It encodes CAISDPTGTATETQYF. The chain recombines TRBV10-3 with TRBJ2-5; D is possibly TRBD1 (6 bases). This CDR3 region has 16 residues. Trimming removed 3 bases at V and 5 bases at J, with 19 bases between. Germline lookup yields CDR1 ENHRY and CDR2 SYGVKD.

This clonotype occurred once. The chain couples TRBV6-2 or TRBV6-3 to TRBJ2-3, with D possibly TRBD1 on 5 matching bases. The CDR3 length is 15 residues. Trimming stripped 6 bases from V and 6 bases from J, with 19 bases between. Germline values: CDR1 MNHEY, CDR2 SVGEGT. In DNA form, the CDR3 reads TGTGCCAGCAGAACCTTGACTGTAGGGGTGGATACGCAGTATTTT. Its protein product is CASRTLTVGVDTQYF.

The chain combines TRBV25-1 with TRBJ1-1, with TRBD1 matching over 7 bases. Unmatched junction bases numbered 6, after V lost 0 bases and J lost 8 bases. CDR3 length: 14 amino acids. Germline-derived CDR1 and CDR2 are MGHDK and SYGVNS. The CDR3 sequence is CASSEYGGQLEAFF. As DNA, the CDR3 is TGTGCCAGCAGTGAATACGGGGGACAGTTAGAAGCTTTCTTT.

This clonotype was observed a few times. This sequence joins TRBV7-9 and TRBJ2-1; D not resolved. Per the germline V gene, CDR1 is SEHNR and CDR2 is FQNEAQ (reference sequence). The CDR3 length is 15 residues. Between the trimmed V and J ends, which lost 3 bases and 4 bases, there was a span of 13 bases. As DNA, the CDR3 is TGTGCCAGCAGCTTCGCGGCATCGTTTTACAATGAGCAGTTCTTC. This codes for CASSFAASFYNEQFF.

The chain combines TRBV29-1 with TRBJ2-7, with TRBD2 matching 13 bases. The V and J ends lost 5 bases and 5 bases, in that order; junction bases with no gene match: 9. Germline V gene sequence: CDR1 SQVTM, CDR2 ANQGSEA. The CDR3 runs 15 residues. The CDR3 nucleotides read TGCAGCGTTTTTAGGAGGACTAGCGGGGGCAACGAGCAGTACTTC. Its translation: CSVFRRTSGGNEQYF.

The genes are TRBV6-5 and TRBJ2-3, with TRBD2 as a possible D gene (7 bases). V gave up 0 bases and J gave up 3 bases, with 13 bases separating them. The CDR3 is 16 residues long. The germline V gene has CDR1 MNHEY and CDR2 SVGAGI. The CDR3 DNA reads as TGTGCCAGCAGTTACTCGGCAGGGGAGGGAACAGATACGCAGTATTTT. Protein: CASSYSAGEGTDTQYF.

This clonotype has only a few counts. DNA for the CDR3: TGTGCCAGCAGCTACAAGAGGGAGGGTACAGATACGCAGTATTTT. It specifies CASSYKREGTDTQYF. J is TRBJ2-3 and V is TRBV6-5, with TRBD2 matching 7 bases. The CDR3 loop spans 15 amino acids. Germline-derived CDR1 and CDR2 are MNHEY and SVGAGI. V lost 6 bases and J lost 3; bases outside the gene matches: 9.

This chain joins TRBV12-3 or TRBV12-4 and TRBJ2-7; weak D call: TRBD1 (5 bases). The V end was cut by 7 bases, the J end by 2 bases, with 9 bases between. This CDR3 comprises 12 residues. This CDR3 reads CASNRGTYEQYF. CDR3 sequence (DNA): TGTGCCAGCAATAGGGGTACCTACGAGCAGTACTTC.

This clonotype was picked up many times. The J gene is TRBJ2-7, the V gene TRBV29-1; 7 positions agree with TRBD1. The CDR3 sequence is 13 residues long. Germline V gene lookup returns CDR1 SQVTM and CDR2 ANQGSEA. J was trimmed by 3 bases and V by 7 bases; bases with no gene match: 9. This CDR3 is CSAQTGWGYEQYF. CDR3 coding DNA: TGCAGCGCCCAGACAGGGTGGGGCTACGAGCAGTACTTC.

CDR3 sequence (DNA): TGCAGCGTTGCAGGGTACGGCGATCAGCCCCAGCATTTT. The encoded protein is CSVAGYGDQPQHF. The chain employs TRBV29-1 and TRBJ1-5; possible D gene TRBD1, 5 bases. V was trimmed by 4 bases and J by 5 bases, leaving 12 bases between them. The CDR3 totals 13 residues. Germline V gene data show CDR1 as SQVTM and CDR2 as ANQGSEA.

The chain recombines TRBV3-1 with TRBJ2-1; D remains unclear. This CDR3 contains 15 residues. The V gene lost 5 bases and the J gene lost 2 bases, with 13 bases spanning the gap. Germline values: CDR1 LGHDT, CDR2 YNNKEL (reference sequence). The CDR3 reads CASSEAGRPYNEQFF. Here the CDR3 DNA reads TGTGCCAGCAGCGAGGCCGGGCGACCCTACAATGAGCAGTTCTTC.

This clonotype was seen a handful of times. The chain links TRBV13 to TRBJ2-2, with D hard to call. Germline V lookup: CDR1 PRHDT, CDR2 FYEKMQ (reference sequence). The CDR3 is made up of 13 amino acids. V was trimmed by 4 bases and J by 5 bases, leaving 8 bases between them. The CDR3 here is CASSSRRTGELFF. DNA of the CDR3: TGTGCCAGCAGCTCTAGGCGGACCGGGGAGCTGTTTTTT.

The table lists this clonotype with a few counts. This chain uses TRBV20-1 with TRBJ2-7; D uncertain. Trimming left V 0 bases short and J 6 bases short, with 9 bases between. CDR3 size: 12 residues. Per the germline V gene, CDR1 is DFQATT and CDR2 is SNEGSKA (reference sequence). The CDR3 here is CSAREMGFEQYV. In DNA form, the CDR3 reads TGCAGTGCTAGAGAAATGGGGTTCGAGCAGTACGTC.

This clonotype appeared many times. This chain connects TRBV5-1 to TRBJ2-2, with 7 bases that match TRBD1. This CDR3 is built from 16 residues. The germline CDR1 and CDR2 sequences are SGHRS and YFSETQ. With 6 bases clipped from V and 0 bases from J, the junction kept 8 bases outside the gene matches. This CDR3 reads CASTPQGPTNTGELFF. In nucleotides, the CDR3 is TGCGCCAGCACACCACAGGGGCCCACGAACACCGGGGAGCTGTTTTTT.

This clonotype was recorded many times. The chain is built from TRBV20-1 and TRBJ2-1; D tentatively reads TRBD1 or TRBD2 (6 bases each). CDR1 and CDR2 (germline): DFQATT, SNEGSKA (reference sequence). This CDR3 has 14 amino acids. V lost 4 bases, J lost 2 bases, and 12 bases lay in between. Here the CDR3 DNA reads TGCAGTGCTAACCGGAGGGGGGCCTACAATGAGCAGTTCTTC. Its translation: CSANRRGAYNEQFF.